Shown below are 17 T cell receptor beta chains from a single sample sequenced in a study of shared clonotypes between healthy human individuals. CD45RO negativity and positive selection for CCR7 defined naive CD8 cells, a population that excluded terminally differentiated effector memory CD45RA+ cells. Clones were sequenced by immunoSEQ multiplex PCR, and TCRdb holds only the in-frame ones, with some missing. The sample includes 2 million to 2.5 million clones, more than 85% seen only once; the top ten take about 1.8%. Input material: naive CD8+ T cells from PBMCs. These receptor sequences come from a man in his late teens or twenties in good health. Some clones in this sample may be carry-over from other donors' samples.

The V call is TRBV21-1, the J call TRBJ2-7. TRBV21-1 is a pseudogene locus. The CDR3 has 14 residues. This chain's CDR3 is CASSKGGEVYEQYF. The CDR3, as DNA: TGTGCCAGCAGCAAAGGTGGGGAAGTCTACGAGCAGTACTTC.

DNA of the CDR3: TGTGCCAGCAGCCAAAGGGGCGCAACTAATGAAAAACTGTTTTTT. This sequence encodes CASSQRGATNEKLFF. The genes are TRBV14 and TRBJ1-4; possibly TRBD1 for D (5 bases). With 2 bases removed from V and 0 bases from J, the gap between germline ends came to 7 bases. CDR1 is SGHDN and CDR2 is FVKESK in the germline V gene. This CDR3 contains 15 residues.

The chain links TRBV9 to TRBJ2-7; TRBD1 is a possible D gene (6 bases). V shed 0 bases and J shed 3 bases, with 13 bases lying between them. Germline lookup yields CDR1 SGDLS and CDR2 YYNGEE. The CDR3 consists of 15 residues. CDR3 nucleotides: TGTGCCAGCAGCGTAGGGCAGGGGCGTTTCTACGAGCAGTACTTC. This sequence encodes CASSVGQGRFYEQYF.

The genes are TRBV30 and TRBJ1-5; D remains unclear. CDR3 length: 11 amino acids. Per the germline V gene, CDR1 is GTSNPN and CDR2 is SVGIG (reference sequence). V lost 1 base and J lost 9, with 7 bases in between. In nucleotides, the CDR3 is TGTGCCTGGAGTGATGGTGGGCCCCAGCATTTT. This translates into CAWSDGGPQHF.

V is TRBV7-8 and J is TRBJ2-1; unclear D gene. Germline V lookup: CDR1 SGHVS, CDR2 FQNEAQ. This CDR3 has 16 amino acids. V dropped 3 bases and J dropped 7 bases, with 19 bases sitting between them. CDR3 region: CASSFFHFSDKNEQFF. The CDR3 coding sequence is TGTGCCAGCAGCTTCTTCCACTTCTCCGACAAGAATGAGCAGTTCTTC.

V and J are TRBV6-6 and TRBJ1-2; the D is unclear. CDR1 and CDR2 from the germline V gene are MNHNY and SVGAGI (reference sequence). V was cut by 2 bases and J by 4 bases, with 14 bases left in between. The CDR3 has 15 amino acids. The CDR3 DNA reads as TGTGCCAGCAGTTACGTTAGCCTCCCAAGCTATGGCTACACCTTC. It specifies CASSYVSLPSYGYTF.

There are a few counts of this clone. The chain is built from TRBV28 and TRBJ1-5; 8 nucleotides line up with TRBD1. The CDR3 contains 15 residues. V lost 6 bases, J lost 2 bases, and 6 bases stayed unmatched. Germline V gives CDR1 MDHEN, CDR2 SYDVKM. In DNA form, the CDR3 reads TGTGCCAGCAGCGGCCTGACAGGGGGCAATCAGCCCCAGCATTTT. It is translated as CASSGLTGGNQPQHF.

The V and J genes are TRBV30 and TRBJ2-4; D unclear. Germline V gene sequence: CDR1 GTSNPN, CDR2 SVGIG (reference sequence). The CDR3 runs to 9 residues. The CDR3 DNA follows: TGTTCGGTAGGAAACATTCAGTACTTC. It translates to CSVGNIQYF.

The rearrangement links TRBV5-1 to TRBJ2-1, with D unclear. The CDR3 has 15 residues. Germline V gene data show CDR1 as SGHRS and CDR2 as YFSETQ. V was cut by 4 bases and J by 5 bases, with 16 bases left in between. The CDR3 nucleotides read TGCGCCAGCAGCCCCCCTTCTGGGGTCCACAATGAGCAGTTCTTC. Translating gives CASSPPSGVHNEQFF.

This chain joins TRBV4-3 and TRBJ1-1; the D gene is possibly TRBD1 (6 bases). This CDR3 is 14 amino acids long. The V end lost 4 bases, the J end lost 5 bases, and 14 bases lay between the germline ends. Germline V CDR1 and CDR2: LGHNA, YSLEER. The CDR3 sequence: CASSRPGAYTEAFF. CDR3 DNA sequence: TGCGCCAGCAGCCGGCCGGGGGCTTATACTGAAGCTTTCTTT.

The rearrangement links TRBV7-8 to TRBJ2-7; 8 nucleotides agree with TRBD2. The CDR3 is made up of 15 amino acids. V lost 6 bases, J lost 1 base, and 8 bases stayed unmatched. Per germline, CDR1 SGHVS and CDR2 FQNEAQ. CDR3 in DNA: TGTGCCAGCAGTCCTTCCAGCGGGGGATCCTACGAGCAGTACTTC. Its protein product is CASSPSSGGSYEQYF.

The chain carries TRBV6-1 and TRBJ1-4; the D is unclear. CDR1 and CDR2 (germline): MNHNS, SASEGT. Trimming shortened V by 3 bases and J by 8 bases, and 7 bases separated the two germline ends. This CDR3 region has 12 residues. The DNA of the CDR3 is TGTGCCAGCAGTGATATTCGCGAAAAACTGTTTTTT. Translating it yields CASSDIREKLFF.

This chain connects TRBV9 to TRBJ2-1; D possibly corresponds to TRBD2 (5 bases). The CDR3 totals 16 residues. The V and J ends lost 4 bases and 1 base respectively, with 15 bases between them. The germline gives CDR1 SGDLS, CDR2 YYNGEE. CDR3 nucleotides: TGTGCCAGCAGCCCCCTTTTGAGGGAGTCCTACAATGAGCAGTTCTTC. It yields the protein CASSPLLRESYNEQFF.

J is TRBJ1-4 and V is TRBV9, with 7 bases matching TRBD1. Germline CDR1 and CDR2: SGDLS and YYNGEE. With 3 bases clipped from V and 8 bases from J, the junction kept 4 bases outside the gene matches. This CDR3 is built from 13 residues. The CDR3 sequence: CASSGLQGEKLFF. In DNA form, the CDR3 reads TGTGCCAGCAGCGGACTACAGGGGGAAAAACTGTTTTTT.

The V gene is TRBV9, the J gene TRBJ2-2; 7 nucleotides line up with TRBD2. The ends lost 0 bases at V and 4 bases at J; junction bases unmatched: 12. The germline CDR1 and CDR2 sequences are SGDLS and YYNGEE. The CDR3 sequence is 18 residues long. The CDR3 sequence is CASSVGASGTRGTGELFF. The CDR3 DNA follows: TGTGCCAGCAGCGTAGGGGCTAGCGGTACACGGGGCACCGGGGAGCTGTTTTTT.

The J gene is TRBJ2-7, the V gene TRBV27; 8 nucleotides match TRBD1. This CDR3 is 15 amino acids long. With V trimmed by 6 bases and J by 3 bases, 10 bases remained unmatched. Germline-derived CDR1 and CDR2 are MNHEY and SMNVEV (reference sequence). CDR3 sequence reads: CASRSLGQEYYEQYF. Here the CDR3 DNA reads TGTGCCAGCAGGTCCCTGGGACAGGAATACTACGAGCAGTACTTC.

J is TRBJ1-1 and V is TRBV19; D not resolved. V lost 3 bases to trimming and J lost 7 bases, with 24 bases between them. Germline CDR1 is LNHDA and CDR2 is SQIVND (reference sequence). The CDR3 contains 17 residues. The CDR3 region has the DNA TGTGCCAGTAGTATTTACAGTATGGACCCCCGGGCGGTTGAAGCTTTCTTT. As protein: CASSIYSMDPRAVEAFF.